The entry below describes one T cell receptor beta chain. Its target is unknown. Germline V gene sequence: CDR1 MNHEY, CDR2 SVGAGI. V shed 0 bases, J shed 2 bases, and the junction held 3 bases outside the gene matches. This CDR3 contains 15 residues. The data originate from a study of spatial heterogeneity in lung cancer. In the study overall: A consistent excess of beta-chain over alpha-chain sequences was detected.

Findings and limits, study-wide: One measure, the expanded intratumoral alpha and beta TCR count, tracked tumor mutation counts.

Time point noted: sample taken at primary tumor resection. TCRdb recomputed calls from the 5' RACE reads with MiXCR, one row per CDR3 protein. The sample lists about 20,000 distinct CDR3 sequences, roughly 15% seen once, with roughly 30% in the top ten. The genes are TRBV6-5 and TRBJ2-7; 8 bases are a match to TRBD1. The specimen comprised lung tumor tissue, sampled at surgery. The receptor's source is a female donor with early-stage non-small cell lung cancer. The CDR3: CASSYSGTGTYEQYF. As DNA, the CDR3 is TGTGCCAGCAGTTACTCCGGGACAGGTACCTACGAGCAGTACTTC.